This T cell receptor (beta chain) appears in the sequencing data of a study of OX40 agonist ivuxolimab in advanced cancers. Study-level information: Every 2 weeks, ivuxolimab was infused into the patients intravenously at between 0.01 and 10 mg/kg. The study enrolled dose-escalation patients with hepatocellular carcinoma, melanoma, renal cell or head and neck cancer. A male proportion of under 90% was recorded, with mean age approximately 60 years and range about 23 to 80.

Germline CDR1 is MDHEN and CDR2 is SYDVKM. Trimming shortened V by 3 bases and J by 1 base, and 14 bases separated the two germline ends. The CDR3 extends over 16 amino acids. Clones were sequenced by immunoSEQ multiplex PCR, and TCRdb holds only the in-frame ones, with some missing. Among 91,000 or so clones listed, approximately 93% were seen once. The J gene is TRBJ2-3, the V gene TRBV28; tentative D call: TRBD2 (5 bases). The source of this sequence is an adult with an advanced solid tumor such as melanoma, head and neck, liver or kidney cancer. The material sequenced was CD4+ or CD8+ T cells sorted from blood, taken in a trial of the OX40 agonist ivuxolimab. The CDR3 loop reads CASSFEGVPGTDTQYF. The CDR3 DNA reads TGTGCCAGCAGTTTTGAGGGCGTCCCGGGCACAGATACGCAGTATTTT. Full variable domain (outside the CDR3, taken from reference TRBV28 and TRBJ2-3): DVKVTQSSRYLVKRTGEKVFLECVQDMDHENMFWYRQDPGLGLRLIYFSYDVKMKEKGDIPEGYSVSREKKERFSLILESASTNQTSMYLCASSFEGVPGTDTQYFGPGTRLTVL.